The 29 T cell receptor beta chains reported below all come from one sample, sequenced in a study of blood T cells in healthy people across ages. Primed by a sample-barcoded 5' primer and a J-beta primer mix, a second PCR proceeded for 7 to 11 cycles. TCRdb ran MiXCR on the 5' RACE reads and lists one entry per CDR3 protein. The sample contains 1.5 million to 1.9 million distinct CDR3 sequences, approximately 42% of which appear only once. The specimen was blood. Source of these receptors: a woman aged 18-35 years in good health.

CDR3 bases: TGTGCCAGCAGCCGTATGGGAGTAAGCACAGATACGCAGTATTTT. This encodes CASSRMGVSTDTQYF. The chain is built from TRBV7-9 and TRBJ2-3, with D perhaps TRBD2 (5 bases). From germline, CDR1 is SEHNR and CDR2 FQNEAQ (reference sequence). V was cut by 5 bases and J by 0 bases, with 12 bases left in between. This CDR3 has 15 amino acids. The complete variable domain, with remaining parts taken from reference TRBV7-9 and TRBJ2-3, reads DTGVSQNPRHKITKRGQNVTFRCDPISEHNRLYWYRQTLGQGPEFLTYFQNEAQLEKSRLLSDRFSAERPKGSFSTLEIQRTEQGDSAMYLCASSRMGVSTDTQYFGPGTRLTVL.

This chain connects TRBV30 to TRBJ1-2, with a weak D call TRBD1 (6 bases). The V gene's germline CDR1 is GTSNPN and CDR2 SVGIG (reference sequence). Trimming took off 5 bases at V and 8 bases at J, with 15 bases between the two ends. CDR3 length: 12 residues. In DNA, the CDR3 is TGTGCCTGGGAACAGGGTTCAAACGGCTACACCTTC. Translating it yields CAWEQGSNGYTF.

This chain connects TRBV7-2 to TRBJ2-7, with 7 positions matching TRBD1. The DNA matches TRBJ2-5 better at its end, which makes the J call doubtful. The length of the CDR3 is 14 residues. Germline-derived CDR1 and CDR2 are SGHTA and FQGNSA. CDR3 region: CASSSNDRVGTQYF. The DNA of the CDR3 is TGTGCCAGCAGCTCTAACGACAGGGTTGGGACCCAGTACTTC.

The J gene is TRBJ2-5, the V gene TRBV12-3 or TRBV12-4, with 7 positions matching TRBD1. The CDR3 is 14 residues long. V lost 2 bases, J lost 6 bases, and 6 bases stayed unmatched. CDR3 residues: CASSLQDRIQTQYF. As DNA, the CDR3 is TGTGCCAGCAGTTTACAGGACAGGATTCAGACCCAGTACTTC.

This clonotype came up a few times. This chain links TRBV4-1 with TRBJ2-2; D might be TRBD1 or TRBD2, each matching 5 bases. The CDR3 sequence is 16 residues long. The germline gives CDR1 MGHRA, CDR2 YSYEKL. V was cut by 1 base and J by 6 bases, with 15 bases left in between. Written as DNA, the CDR3 is TGCGCCAGCAGCCAAGTCGCCCGGGACCCCTCCGGGGAGCTGTTTTTT. Protein sequence: CASSQVARDPSGELFF.

The rearrangement uses TRBV27 and TRBJ2-1; 12 bases are shared with TRBD2. CDR3 length: 17 residues. CDR1 and CDR2 from the germline V gene are MNHEY and SMNVEV (reference sequence). The junction had 10 bases not matched to a gene; V was cut back by 6 bases and J by 4 bases. The CDR3 DNA is TGTGCCAGCAGGGAACTAGCGGGGGGCCCCGCATACAATGAGCAGTTCTTC. This codes for CASRELAGGPAYNEQFF.

Comments on this clonotype: The junction and the germline gene differ at one end; a read error may be behind it. The rearrangement joins TRBV7-2 to TRBJ1-2; no definite D call. The CDR3 runs to 13 residues. CDR1 SGHTA and CDR2 FQGNSA come from the germline V gene. The CDR3 sequence: CANSFTANYGYTF. For the CDR3, the DNA is TGTGCCAACAGCTTCACGGCGAACTATGGCTACACCTTC.

A word on this clonotype: This may arise from a read error, as a much more abundant clone is one base away. The chain uses TRBV29-1 and TRBJ2-4; 8 bases are shared with TRBD1. Trimming at V came to 3 bases and at J to 13 bases, leaving 11 bases not matched to a gene. The CDR3 contains 13 residues. Per germline, CDR1 SQVTM and CDR2 ANQGSEA. The CDR3 here is CSVEDRASYGQYF. CDR3 nucleotide sequence: TGCAGCGTTGAGGACAGGGCGTCCTACGGGCAGTACTTC.

This clonotype has ten or more counts. The chain has TRBV7-9 and TRBJ2-7; no definite D call. V was cut by 0 bases and J by 0 bases, with 6 bases left in between. Germline CDR1 and CDR2: SEHNR and FQNEAQ (reference sequence). CDR3 size: 14 residues. CDR3 DNA sequence: TGTGCCAGCAGCTTAGCGAAAGGCTCCTACGAGCAGTACTTC. As protein: CASSLAKGSYEQYF. Filled out from reference TRBV7-9 and TRBJ2-7, the complete variable domain reads DTGVSQNPRHKITKRGQNVTFRCDPISEHNRLYWYRQTLGQGPEFLTYFQNEAQLEKSRLLSDRFSAERPKGSFSTLEIQRTEQGDSAMYLCASSLAKGSYEQYFGPGTRLTVT.

In its sample, this clonotype was seen a few times. The V gene is TRBV28, the J gene TRBJ2-4, with 9 nucleotides matching TRBD1. CDR3 length equals 13 residues. CDR1 and CDR2 from the germline V gene are MDHEN and SYDVKM. After removal of 6 bases from V and 9 bases from J, the junction contained 6 bases not matched to a gene. CDR3 in DNA: TGTGCCAGCAGAAGGGACAGGGATGGCATTCAGTACTTC. This encodes CASRRDRDGIQYF.

The chain employs TRBV4-1 and TRBJ1-5; D uncertain. CDR1 is MGHRA, CDR2 YSYEKL, per germline. V lost 0 bases and J 3 bases, leaving 9 bases between the germline ends. CDR3 length equals 15 residues. The CDR3 here is CASSQDWATNQPQHF. The CDR3, as DNA: TGCGCCAGCAGCCAAGATTGGGCTACCAATCAGCCCCAGCATTTT.

For this clonotype: A read error may explain this, as a much larger clone is one base away. The chain recombines TRBV29-1 with TRBJ2-1; D not certain. V lost 5 bases, J lost 10 bases, and 15 bases lay in between. The CDR3 loop spans 12 amino acids. Looked up from germline, CDR1 is SQVTM and CDR2 is ANQGSEA. The chain's CDR3 is CSVHVIGYEQFF. CDR3 nucleotide sequence: TGCAGCGTTCATGTCATAGGCTACGAGCAGTTCTTC.

This sequence joins TRBV4-1 and TRBJ2-5; D is possibly TRBD1 (6 bases). The tail of the sequence fits TRBJ2-7 better, so the J call may be wrong. Germline CDR1 is MGHRA and CDR2 is YSYEKL. The CDR3 is 14 amino acids. The CDR3 sequence: CASSHHDRRPEQYF. CDR3 sequence (DNA): TGCGCCAGCAGCCACCACGACAGGCGACCCGAGCAGTACTTC.

This clonotype was seen only once. The J gene is TRBJ2-7, the V gene TRBV4-1; D tentatively reads TRBD1 or TRBD2 (5 bases each). The J call may be wrong; the DNA end is better matched by TRBJ2-5. From germline, CDR1 is MGHRA and CDR2 YSYEKL. The CDR3 is 15 residues long. The CDR3 is CASSPGTQRGETQYF. The CDR3 DNA is TGCGCCAGCAGCCCAGGGACGCAAAGGGGTGAGACCCAGTACTTC.

V usage is TRBV30 and J usage is TRBJ1-2, with D unresolved. Trimming left V 1 base short and J 5 bases short, with 5 bases between. The CDR3 covers 11 residues. The germline gives CDR1 GTSNPN, CDR2 SVGIG (reference sequence). The CDR3 DNA sequence: TGTGCCTGGAGTGCGGGGTATGGCTACACCTTC. Protein product: CAWSAGYGYTF.

Remarks on this clonotype: A clone one base away is much larger, so this may be a read error. CDR3 in DNA: TGTGCCAGCAGCTTACAGGGTTATTCACCCCTCCACTTT. Its protein is CASSLQGYSPLHF. The chain carries TRBV6-2 or TRBV6-3 and TRBJ1-6; the D gene is possibly TRBD1 (6 bases). Germline CDR1 is MNHEY and CDR2 is SVGEGT. Trimming took off 6 bases at V and 8 bases at J, with 11 bases between the two ends. The CDR3 loop spans 13 amino acids.

The CDR3 spells CASSPRLTQGAYNEQFF. CDR3 nucleotide sequence: TGTGCCAGCAGCCCAAGACTCACCCAAGGGGCCTACAATGAGCAGTTCTTC. V and J are TRBV5-5 and TRBJ2-1; a possible D gene is TRBD1 (5 bases). Looked up from germline, CDR1 is SGHKS and CDR2 is YYEKEE (reference sequence). This CDR3 spans 17 amino acids. V lost 4 bases to trimming and J lost 2 bases, with 19 bases between them.

As concerns this clonotype: A much larger clone differs by one base, so this may be a read error. CDR3 protein: CASSYSTSSDEQYF. Written as DNA, the CDR3 is TGTGCCAGCAGTTACTCCACTAGCTCCGACGAGCAGTACTTC. The chain joins TRBV6-6 to TRBJ2-7, with D possibly TRBD2 on 6 matching bases. Germline loops: CDR1 MNHNY, CDR2 SVGAGI (reference sequence). This CDR3 contains 14 residues.

This clonotype is a singleton in its sample. The genes are TRBV20-1 and TRBJ1-3; TRBD1 matches at 7 bases. Germline values: CDR1 DFQATT, CDR2 SNEGSKA (reference sequence). The V segment lost 6 bases and the J segment 0 bases; nucleotides outside the gene matches: 5. The CDR3 totals 14 residues. CDR3 protein: CSAYDRVSGNTIYF. For the CDR3, the DNA is TGCAGTGCCTACGACAGGGTCTCTGGAAACACCATATATTTT.

This clonotype was seen only once. The genes are TRBV2 and TRBJ2-1; 8 positions agree with TRBD2. Germline V gene data show CDR1 as SNHLY and CDR2 as FYNNEI. CDR3 length: 15 amino acids. The junction had 7 bases not matched to a gene; V was cut back by 5 bases and J by 4 bases. Here the CDR3 reads CASSLSGSWYNEQFF. CDR3 DNA: TGTGCCAGCAGTCTGAGCGGGAGTTGGTACAATGAGCAGTTCTTC.

This clonotype has only a few counts. The rearrangement uses TRBV20-1 and TRBJ2-5, with TRBD2 identical over 7 bases. Trimming at V came to 6 bases and at J to 5 bases, leaving 12 bases not matched to a gene. The CDR3 contains 14 residues. The germline V gene encodes CDR1 DFQATT and CDR2 SNEGSKA (reference sequence). The chain's CDR3 is CSASNRGRGETQYF. The CDR3 DNA is TGCAGTGCCTCTAACCGCGGGAGAGGGGAGACCCAGTACTTC.

The J gene is TRBJ2-1, the V gene TRBV7-3; 8 bases are shared with TRBD1. This CDR3 is built from 15 residues. The junction had 7 bases not matched to a gene; V was cut back by 5 bases and J by 4 bases. CDR1 SGHTA and CDR2 FQGTGA come from the germline V gene. CDR3 in amino acids: CASSRGTGLYNEQFF. The CDR3 DNA sequence: TGTGCCAGCAGCCGGGGGACAGGCCTTTACAATGAGCAGTTCTTC.

The genes are TRBV7-9 and TRBJ1-2; D is perhaps TRBD1 (5 bases). Germline V CDR1 and CDR2: SEHNR, FQNEAQ (reference sequence). V lost 5 bases and J lost 8, with 27 bases in between. The CDR3 contains 17 residues. The CDR3 region is CASSPPHMGRDLLGYTF. The CDR3 DNA reads TGTGCCAGCAGCCCCCCCCACATGGGCAGGGACTTGTTGGGCTACACCTTC.

J is TRBJ2-7 and V is TRBV6-5; D ambiguous. Germline V lookup: CDR1 MNHEY, CDR2 SVGAGI. The CDR3 totals 14 residues. Trimming took off 10 bases at V and 5 bases at J, with 21 bases between the two ends. The DNA of the CDR3 is TGTGCCACCAAGACGGACGGTATCAACCACGAGCAGTACTTC. Residues: CATKTDGINHEQYF.

This clonotype was picked up a small number of times. The chain employs TRBV7-8 and TRBJ2-1; TRBD2 matches at 8 bases. The CDR3 sequence is 18 residues long. V lost 4 bases and J lost 5; bases outside the gene matches: 16. CDR1 is SGHVS, CDR2 FQNEAQ, per germline. Here the CDR3 DNA reads TGTGCCAGCAGCTACTACCTTGGTTGGCGGGAGGCCAACAATGAGCAGTTCTTC. This encodes CASSYYLGWREANNEQFF. Full variable domain (rest looked up from reference TRBV7-8 and TRBJ2-1): GAGVSQSPRYKVAKRGQDVALRCDPISGHVSLFWYQQALGQGPEFLTYFQNEAQLDKSGLPSDRFFAERPEGSVSTLKIQRTQQEDSAVYLCASSYYLGWREANNEQFFGPGTRLTVL.

The chain couples TRBV4-2 to TRBJ2-1, with D maybe TRBD1 (5 bases). Germline CDR1 reads LGHNA; CDR2 reads YNFKEQ. V was trimmed by 1 base and J by 5 bases, leaving 9 bases between them. The CDR3 contains 14 residues. The DNA of the CDR3 is TGTGCCAGCAGCCAAGTAGTAGGGGACAATGAGCAGTTCTTC. Its protein is CASSQVVGDNEQFF.

The chain recombines TRBV7-3 with TRBJ1-1, with D possibly being TRBD1 (6 bases). V dropped 5 bases and J dropped 5 bases, with 24 bases sitting between them. Germline CDR1 and CDR2: SGHTA and FQGTGA. The CDR3 consists of 17 residues. For the CDR3, the DNA is TGTGCCAGCAGCGACCAGCCCTTATCAGGGGTCAGGACTGAAGCTTTCTTT. Translated, it gives CASSDQPLSGVRTEAFF.

This clonotype showed up just once. The junction does not match germline at one end; this may be a read error. The chain has TRBV4-2 and TRBJ2-1; 10 bases are a match to TRBD2. Looked up from germline, CDR1 is LGHNA and CDR2 is YNFKEQ. CDR3 size: 17 residues. DNA of the CDR3: TGTGCCGGCAGCCAAGATATCATCCTAGCGGGAGACTCTGAGCAGTTCTTC. As protein: CAGSQDIILAGDSEQFF.

The chain joins TRBV14 to TRBJ2-5; the D gene is possibly TRBD2 (5 bases). The DNA end favors TRBJ2-4, so the J call may be wrong. The CDR3 consists of 14 residues. Looked up from germline, CDR1 is SGHDN and CDR2 is FVKESK. The CDR3 nucleotides read TGTGCCAGCAGCCAAGCTGGGCGGGTGAACATTCAGTACTTC. Amino acid sequence: CASSQAGRVNIQYF.